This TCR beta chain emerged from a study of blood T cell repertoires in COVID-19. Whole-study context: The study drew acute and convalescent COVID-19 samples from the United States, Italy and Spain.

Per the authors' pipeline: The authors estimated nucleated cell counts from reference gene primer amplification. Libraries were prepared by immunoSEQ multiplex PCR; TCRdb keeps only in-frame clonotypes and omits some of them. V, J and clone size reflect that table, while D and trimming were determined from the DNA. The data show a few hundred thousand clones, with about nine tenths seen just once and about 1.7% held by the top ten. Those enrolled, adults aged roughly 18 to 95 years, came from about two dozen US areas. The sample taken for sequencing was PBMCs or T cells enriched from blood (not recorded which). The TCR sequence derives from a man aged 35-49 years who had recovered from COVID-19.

CDR3 DNA: TGTGCCAGCAGTTTTCTAGGACTAGGGGGGACAGATACGCAGTATTTT. Protein: CASSFLGLGGTDTQYF. This chain links TRBV28 with TRBJ2-3, with D possibly TRBD2 on 7 matching bases. Germline V gene data show CDR1 as MDHEN and CDR2 as SYDVKM. The V end lost 3 bases, the J end lost 3 bases, and 16 bases lay between the germline ends. The CDR3 runs to 16 residues.